One sample yielded the 20 T cell receptor beta chains listed below, sequenced in a study of shared clonotypes between healthy human individuals. Profiled with immunoSEQ multiplex PCR; TCRdb holds only in-frame clones, not every one. The repertoire includes some 1.5 million clones, approximately 98% of them detected once, and about 0.45% sits in the top ten. Sequenced input: naive CD4+ T cells sorted from blood. Documented subset: CD45RA+ positively selected. The receptors were gathered from a man younger than 45 in good health.

The chain recombines TRBV28 with TRBJ1-4; D perhaps matches TRBD1 (5 bases). Germline CDR1 MDHEN, CDR2 SYDVKM. V shed 7 bases and J shed 1 base, with 22 bases lying between them. This CDR3 region has 18 residues. CDR3 in DNA: TGTGCCAGCACTGCGGGAAGGGGCTCTGTAAGAACTAATGAAAAACTGTTTTTT. Protein product: CASTAGRGSVRTNEKLFF.

The rearrangement joins TRBV20-1 to TRBJ2-7; the D is unclear. CDR1 is DFQATT and CDR2 is SNEGSKA in the germline V gene (reference sequence). CDR3 length: 11 amino acids. Deletions cut 3 bases from V and 5 bases from J, with 8 bases between. The CDR3 is CSASRSHEQYF. In nucleotides, the CDR3 is TGCAGTGCTAGTAGAAGTCACGAGCAGTACTTC.

The sample holds one count of this clone. V usage is TRBV2 and J usage is TRBJ2-7; perhaps TRBD2 as D (6 bases). Germline lookup yields CDR1 SNHLY and CDR2 FYNNEI. CDR3 length: 14 amino acids. V lost 7 bases to trimming and J lost 3 bases, with 16 bases between them. The CDR3 loop is CASTSGLVGYEQYF. In DNA form, the CDR3 reads TGTGCCAGCACCTCGGGACTCGTTGGCTACGAGCAGTACTTC.

CDR3 region: CASSLGTKETQYF. The CDR3 DNA reads TGTGCCAGCAGCTTGGGCACCAAAGAGACCCAGTACTTC. The chain carries TRBV7-6 and TRBJ2-5; D gene unclear. The germline gives CDR1 SGHVS, CDR2 FNYEAQ. Trimming removed 3 bases at V and 3 bases at J, with 8 bases between. CDR3 size: 13 residues.

The chain is built from TRBV9 and TRBJ2-6; tentatively, D is TRBD1 (5 bases). The CDR3 has 17 amino acids. V dropped 0 bases and J dropped 4 bases, with 14 bases sitting between them. Germline V gene sequence: CDR1 SGDLS, CDR2 YYNGEE. CDR3 region: CASSVDRSQPGANVLTF. CDR3 DNA sequence: TGTGCCAGCAGCGTAGACAGGAGTCAACCCGGGGCCAACGTCCTGACTTTC.

The chain links TRBV29-1 to TRBJ2-7; possible D gene TRBD1, 6 bases. The CDR3 loop spans 14 amino acids. The germline V gene encodes CDR1 SQVTM and CDR2 ANQGSEA. The V end lost 4 bases, the J end lost 2 bases, and 15 bases lay between the germline ends. This chain's CDR3 is CSVAFLGQAYEQYF. The DNA for the CDR3 is TGCAGCGTTGCGTTTTTGGGACAAGCCTACGAGCAGTACTTC.

The V gene is TRBV28, the J gene TRBJ2-6; possible D gene TRBD2, 5 bases. This CDR3 has 14 residues. Germline CDR1 and CDR2: MDHEN and SYDVKM. The V and J ends lost 6 bases and 2 bases respectively, with 8 bases between them. Written as DNA, the CDR3 is TGTGCCAGCAGAGAGGGAACTGGGGCCAACGTCCTGACTTTC. It translates to CASREGTGANVLTF.

The rearrangement uses TRBV5-1 and TRBJ2-7; 11 bases map to TRBD2. V was clipped by 2 bases and J by 12 bases; unmatched bases: 13. Germline loops: CDR1 SGHRS, CDR2 YFSETQ. CDR3 length equals 15 residues. The CDR3 region has the DNA TGCGCCAGCAGCTTCATACTAGCGGGAGAGGGATTACTGTACTTC. It translates to CASSFILAGEGLLYF. The full variable domain, rest sourced from reference TRBV5-1 and TRBJ2-7, is KAGVTQTPRYLIKTRGQQVTLSCSPISGHRSVSWYQQTPGQGLQFLFEYFSETQRNKGNFPGRFSGRQFSNSRSEMNVSTLELGDSALYLCASSFILAGEGLLYFGPGTRLTVT.

This clone was observed once. CDR3 sequence (DNA): TGTGCCAGCAGCTCCACCGGAGGGGGCACAGATACGCAGTATTTT. Amino acids: CASSSTGGGTDTQYF. This sequence joins TRBV5-6 and TRBJ2-3, with D possibly matching TRBD2 (6 bases). CDR1 and CDR2 from the germline V gene are SGHDT and YYEEEE. CDR3 length: 15 residues. V gave up 3 bases and J gave up 1 base, with 12 bases separating them.

The V gene is TRBV28, the J gene TRBJ2-7; TRBD1 matches at 9 bases. The germline CDR1 and CDR2 sequences are MDHEN and SYDVKM. With 7 bases clipped from V and 2 bases from J, the junction kept 6 bases outside the gene matches. The CDR3 is 14 amino acids. The CDR3 nucleotides read TGTGCCAGCACCCCCGGGACAGGGCCCTACGAGCAGTACTTC. This encodes CASTPGTGPYEQYF. Variable domain in full (rest from reference TRBV28 and TRBJ2-7): DVKVTQSSRYLVKRTGEKVFLECVQDMDHENMFWYRQDPGLGLRLIYFSYDVKMKEKGDIPEGYSVSREKKERFSLILESASTNQTSMYLCASTPGTGPYEQYFGPGTRLTVT.

The chain employs TRBV4-2 and TRBJ1-1, with unresolved D. The V end lost 2 bases, the J end lost 8 bases, and 18 bases lay between the germline ends. The CDR3 extends over 15 amino acids. The germline CDR1 and CDR2 sequences are LGHNA and YNFKEQ. This chain's CDR3 is CASSQLAARSREAFF. The CDR3 nucleotides are TGTGCCAGCAGCCAACTTGCCGCCCGTAGCCGAGAAGCTTTCTTT.

This chain uses TRBV5-1 with TRBJ2-6; tentatively, D is TRBD1 (6 bases). The V and J ends lost 0 bases and 0 bases respectively, with 7 bases between them. Germline CDR1 reads SGHRS; CDR2 reads YFSETQ. The CDR3 sequence is 16 residues long. The CDR3: CASSLGGRSGANVLTF. In DNA, the CDR3 is TGCGCCAGCAGCTTGGGGGGGCGCTCTGGGGCCAACGTCCTGACTTTC.

The chain joins TRBV6-1 to TRBJ2-7, with D uncertain. The CDR3 is 12 amino acids. The V end lost 7 bases, the J end lost 3 bases, and 10 bases lay between the germline ends. Germline V CDR1 and CDR2: MNHNS, SASEGT. The CDR3 is CASTVGVYEQYF. The CDR3 DNA sequence: TGTGCCAGCACAGTCGGAGTCTACGAGCAGTACTTC.

As regards this clone: Distinct nucleotide sequences in the sample also encode this CDR3. The chain carries TRBV5-1 and TRBJ2-5; D is ambiguous. The CDR3 extends over 13 amino acids. Germline CDR1 SGHRS, CDR2 YFSETQ. V was clipped by 0 bases and J by 5 bases, with 8 bases between them. The CDR3 bases are TGCGCCAGCAGCTTGGGAGGTTCGGAGACCCAGTACTTC. It specifies CASSLGGSETQYF. The full variable domain, rest sourced from reference TRBV5-1 and TRBJ2-5, is KAGVTQTPRYLIKTRGQQVTLSCSPISGHRSVSWYQQTPGQGLQFLFEYFSETQRNKGNFPGRFSGRQFSNSRSEMNVSTLELGDSALYLCASSLGGSETQYFGPGTRLLVL.

This clone was seen only once. The V and J genes are TRBV18 and TRBJ1-2; D is ambiguous. Germline CDR1 reads KGHSH; CDR2 reads LQKENI. The CDR3 is 14 residues long. V was clipped by 2 bases and J by 3 bases, with 10 bases between them. The CDR3 spells CASSPTEKDYGYTF. DNA for the CDR3: TGTGCCAGCTCACCAACGGAAAAAGACTATGGCTACACCTTC.

The rearrangement uses TRBV7-2 and TRBJ2-2; D gene ambiguous. V was cut by 3 bases and J by 3 bases, with 11 bases left in between. The CDR3 covers 15 residues. CDR1 SGHTA and CDR2 FQGNSA come from the germline V gene. CDR3 nucleotides: TGTGCCAGCAGCTTGGCAGCATTAGACACCGGGGAGCTGTTTTTT. This translates into CASSLAALDTGELFF.

The chain has TRBV27 and TRBJ1-1, with D hard to call. The CDR3 runs to 13 residues. Germline values: CDR1 MNHEY, CDR2 SMNVEV (reference sequence). V was trimmed by 4 bases and J by 5 bases, leaving 11 bases between them. CDR3 loop: CASSYSQFTEAFF. The CDR3, as DNA: TGTGCCAGCAGTTATTCCCAGTTTACTGAAGCTTTCTTT.

This chain connects TRBV5-1 to TRBJ1-1; D call uncertain. The germline V gene encodes CDR1 SGHRS and CDR2 YFSETQ. This CDR3 is built from 13 residues. V was cut by 2 bases and J by 4 bases, with 9 bases left in between. CDR3 residues: CASSLQSGTEAFF. Written as DNA, the CDR3 is TGCGCCAGCAGCTTACAGTCCGGCACTGAAGCTTTCTTT.

Concerning this clone itself: Different DNA sequences within this sample yield the same CDR3. The gene calls are TRBV29-1 and TRBJ2-7; perhaps TRBD1 as D (6 bases). The CDR3 has 12 amino acids. From germline, CDR1 is SQVTM and CDR2 ANQGSEA. The V gene lost 5 bases and the J gene lost 2 bases, with 10 bases spanning the gap. CDR3 sequence: CSVRTGPYEQYF. CDR3 in DNA: TGCAGCGTTCGAACAGGGCCCTACGAGCAGTACTTC.

This clone showed up just once. The gene calls are TRBV6-6 and TRBJ1-1; D is ambiguous. V gave up 7 bases and J gave up 1 base, with 10 bases separating them. The CDR3 sequence is 13 residues long. The germline V gene has CDR1 MNHNY and CDR2 SVGAGI (reference sequence). CDR3 in amino acids: CASTQHQNTEAFF. DNA of the CDR3: TGTGCCAGCACCCAACACCAGAACACTGAAGCTTTCTTT.